This TCR beta chain was profiled in a study of blood T cell repertoires in COVID-19. Looking at the study overall: Collection of acute and convalescent COVID-19 samples took place in the United States, Italy and Spain. The cDNA or gDNA used as material had been derived from T cells, B-cell-depleted T cells, or PBMCs.

CDR3 length: 12 residues. Trimming removed 4 bases from V and 1 base from J, with 5 bases in between. CDR1 is SGHRS and CDR2 is YFSETQ in the germline V gene. Per the original methods: From reference gene primer amplification, estimates of nucleated cell counts were derived. Assay used: immunoSEQ multiplex PCR; TCRdb lists only in-frame clones, some missing. V, J and clone size reflect that table, while D and trimming were determined from the DNA. The data hold approximately 74,000 clones, with 88% observed a single time. The sample was peripheral blood. The chain employs TRBV5-1 and TRBJ2-5; D is ambiguous. The origin of this receptor is a man between 65 and 85 years old with acute or convalescent COVID-19. The CDR3 sequence is CASSDTQETQYF. CDR3 DNA: TGCGCCAGCAGCGACACCCAAGAGACCCAGTACTTC.